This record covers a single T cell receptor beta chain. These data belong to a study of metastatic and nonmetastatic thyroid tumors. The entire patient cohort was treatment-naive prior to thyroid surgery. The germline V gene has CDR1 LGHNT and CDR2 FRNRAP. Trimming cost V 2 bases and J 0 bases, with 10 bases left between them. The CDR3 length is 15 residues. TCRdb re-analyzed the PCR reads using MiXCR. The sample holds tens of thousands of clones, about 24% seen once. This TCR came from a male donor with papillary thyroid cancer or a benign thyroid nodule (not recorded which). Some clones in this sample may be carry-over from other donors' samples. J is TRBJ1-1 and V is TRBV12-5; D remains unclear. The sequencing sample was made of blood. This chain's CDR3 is CASGLSNSLNTEAFF. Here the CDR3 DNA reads TGTGCTAGTGGTTTGTCTAACAGCCTGAACACTGAAGCTTTCTTT.